One and the same sample provided the 5 T cell receptor beta chains below, sequenced in a study of T cells after yellow fever vaccination. TCRdb independently ran MiXCR on the 5' RACE reads; one entry per CDR3 protein. This sample has roughly 500,000 distinct CDR3 sequences, with roughly 21% found just once. The input for sequencing was PBMCs, taken 15 days after the yellow fever booster vaccination. All receptors derive from a man aged 25 to 40 who received the YFV17D yellow fever vaccine.

This clonotype was observed many times. The rearrangement joins TRBV10-3 to TRBJ2-1; D ambiguous. V was trimmed by 3 bases and J by 8 bases, leaving 5 bases between them. The CDR3 spans 11 residues. CDR1 ENHRY and CDR2 SYGVKD come from the germline V gene. CDR3 nucleotide sequence: TGTGCCATCAGTGACGCATATGAGCAGTTCTTC. This codes for CAISDAYEQFF.

This clonotype came up many times. This rearrangement joins TRBV7-2 to TRBJ2-3; D is unclear. The CDR3 extends over 13 amino acids. The germline V gene has CDR1 SGHTA and CDR2 FQGNSA. Deletions cut 5 bases from V and 5 bases from J, with 11 bases between. The CDR3 bases are TGTGCCAGCAGCCCGGCGTTTGGAGATACGCAGTATTTT. Translating it yields CASSPAFGDTQYF. Looking up the rest from reference TRBV7-2 and TRBJ2-3 gives the full variable domain: GAGVSQSPSNKVTEKGKDVELRCDPISGHTALYWYRQSLGQGLEFLIYFQGNSAPDKSGLPSDRFSAERTGGSVSTLTIQRTQQEDSAVYLCASSPAFGDTQYFGPGTRLTVL.

V and J are TRBV20-1 and TRBJ2-3; D perhaps matches TRBD2 (6 bases). Trimming took 5 bases from V and 6 from J, leaving 15 bases between them. The germline V gene has CDR1 DFQATT and CDR2 SNEGSKA (reference sequence). The CDR3 is 13 amino acids. CDR3 DNA: TGCAGTGCTCCTCCCCTGGCGGGGGATACGCAGTATTTT. It yields the protein CSAPPLAGDTQYF.

In its sample, this clonotype was seen a few times. The V call is TRBV7-2, the J call TRBJ2-2; 7 bases agree with TRBD1. After removal of 3 bases from V and 7 bases from J, the junction contained 11 bases not matched to a gene. The CDR3 extends over 16 amino acids. The germline CDR1 and CDR2 sequences are SGHTA and FQGNSA. As DNA, the CDR3 is TGTGCCAGCAGCTTGAGAAGACAGGGATTCGGCGGGGAGCTGTTTTTT. This translates into CASSLRRQGFGGELFF. Using reference TRBV7-2 and TRBJ2-2 for the parts outside the CDR3, the full variable domain is GAGVSQSPSNKVTEKGKDVELRCDPISGHTALYWYRQSLGQGLEFLIYFQGNSAPDKSGLPSDRFSAERTGGSVSTLTIQRTQQEDSAVYLCASSLRRQGFGGELFFGEGSRLTVL.

This clonotype was counted ten times or more. J is TRBJ2-7 and V is TRBV3-1, with D hard to call. The CDR3 sequence is 13 residues long. Deletions cut 1 base from V and 3 bases from J, with 7 bases between. Germline-derived CDR1 and CDR2 are LGHDT and YNNKEL (reference sequence). This CDR3 is CASSQGRRYEQYF. In nucleotides, the CDR3 is TGTGCCAGCAGCCAAGGAAGGCGCTACGAGCAGTACTTC.